Listed below are T cell receptor beta chains from one sample, sequenced in a study of shared clonotypes between healthy human individuals. Libraries were prepared by immunoSEQ multiplex PCR; TCRdb keeps only in-frame clonotypes and omits some of them. Found here are about 480,000 clones, 60% to 80% of them singletons; the top ten hold under 15%. Sequencing was done on a sample of PBMCs. The receptors were sampled from a woman aged 40-49 years in good health. Some clones in this sample may be carry-over from other donors' samples. The CDR3 runs from the conserved cysteine through the conserved F or W. A D gene is named only where the DNA matches it firmly. Rows give clone size only sometimes, using once, few, many, or a class for an expanded clone.

d_gene	v_gene	abundance	j_gene	CDR3nt	CDR3aa
NA	TRBV5-4	NA	TRBJ2-5	TGTGCCAGCAGTAAAGAGGGGGGGCAAGAGACCCAGTACTTC	CASSKEGGQETQYF
NA	TRBV29-1	NA	TRBJ2-2	TGCAGCGCCAGACAGACGAACACCGGGGAGCTGTTTTTT	CSARQTNTGELFF
NA	TRBV30	many	TRBJ1-3	TGTGCCTGGAGTGTGGTAGGGGGACGAGGAAACACCATATATTTT	CAWSVVGGRGNTIYF
TRBD1	TRBV27	NA	TRBJ2-1	TGTGCCAGCAGTTTAGAGACAGGGTACTACAATGAGCAGTTCTTC	CASSLETGYYNEQFF
NA	TRBV6-5	once	TRBJ1-5	TGTGCCAGCAGGCGGGACAGCAATCAGCCCCAGCATTTT	CASRRDSNQPQHF
NA	TRBV5-1	NA	TRBJ1-4	TGCGCCAGCAGCCCCCCCGTGGGGCGAACTAATGAAAAACTGTTTTTT	CASSPPVGRTNEKLFF
TRBD1	TRBV2	few	TRBJ2-2	TGTGCCAGCACCTGGACAGGGGGGTACACCGGGGAGCTGTTTTTT	CASTWTGGYTGELFF
NA	TRBV28	NA	TRBJ1-5	TGTGCCAGCAGTTTACCTGACACGGGTAGAAATCAGCCCCAGCATTTT	CASSLPDTGRNQPQHF
NA	TRBV11-2	NA	TRBJ2-2	TGTGCCAGCAGCCCGTACAGGGGAGGGACCGGGGAGCTGTTTTTT	CASSPYRGGTGELFF
NA	TRBV7-8	once	TRBJ2-7	TGTGCCAGCAGCTTAACGGGGAAATACGAGCAGTACTTC	CASSLTGKYEQYF
TRBD2	TRBV10-3	once	TRBJ2-1	TGTGCCATCACAGGGACTAGCGAGTACAATGAGCAGTTCTTC	CAITGTSEYNEQFF
NA	TRBV2	NA	TRBJ2-1	TGTGCCAGCAGTGATGAAGGTGGTGAGCAGTTCTTC	CASSDEGGEQFF
NA	TRBV2	once	TRBJ1-1	TGCGCCAGCAGCGAAGAGGCACTGGGGAGACCAAAGCTTTCCTTT	CASSEEALGRPKLSF
NA	TRBV7-8	NA	TRBJ2-4	TGTGCCAGCAGCGACCTCGGACCTAAATTAGCACGGGGAGCCAAAAACATTCAGTACTTC	CASSDLGPKLARGAKNIQYF
TRBD2	TRBV27	NA	TRBJ2-3	TGTGCCAGCAGTTATCTCGGGAGGGCCGGCACAGATACGCAGTATTTT	CASSYLGRAGTDTQYF
TRBD1	TRBV18	few	TRBJ1-1	TGTGCCAGCTCACCCACAGGGGGCTCAGGGGGCACTGAAGCTTTCTTT	CASSPTGGSGGTEAFF
NA	TRBV11-2	few	TRBJ2-7	TGTGCCAGCAGCTTAGAGCGTTTGGCTGGCGAGCAGTACTTC	CASSLERLAGEQYF
NA	TRBV28	many	TRBJ1-4	TGTGCCAGCAGTTTTAATGAAAAACTGTTTTTT	CASSFNEKLFF
TRBD1	TRBV7-3	few	TRBJ2-1	TGTGCCAGCAGCTTAACGGTTTATAGATGGGGACAGAACAATGAGCAGTTCTTC	CASSLTVYRWGQNNEQFF
NA	TRBV5-1	NA	TRBJ1-1	TGCGCCAGCCGCCGGTCGGGACGGGATAACACTGAAGCTTTCTTT	CASRRSGRDNTEAFF
TRBD1	TRBV2	NA	TRBJ1-2	TGTGCCAGCAGTAGGGGGACAGAATACTATGGCTACACCTTC	CASSRGTEYYGYTF
NA	TRBV2	NA	TRBJ2-1	TGTGCCACCCCACACAGGGTAGGTGCTTACAATGAGCAGTTCTTC	CATPHRVGAYNEQFF
TRBD2	TRBV5-4	once	TRBJ2-7	TGTGCCAGCAGCCCCTCCGGGAGCGGGAGGGCCTACGAGCAGTACTTC	CASSPSGSGRAYEQYF
TRBD1	TRBV28	NA	TRBJ2-7	TGTGCCAGCAGCACATCGGGACAGGGAAGACCCTACGAGCAGTACTTC	CASSTSGQGRPYEQYF
TRBD2	TRBV11-2	NA	TRBJ2-7	TGTGCCAGCAGCTCCCCGGGAGGTTACGAGCAGTACTTC	CASSSPGGYEQYF
TRBD1	TRBV18	NA	TRBJ1-2	TGTGCCAGCTCACTTTCCGGGACAGCATTCGGCTACACCTTC	CASSLSGTAFGYTF